The clone carrying this TCR beta chain has a handful of counts. Its antigen remains unknown. Time point described: pre-sensitization, week 0. The treatment: therapeutic diphenylcyclopropenone sensitization with weekly scalp DPC. The donor pool consisted of alopecia patients aged 18 to 70 years, considered suitable for DPC. The data originate from a study of human T cells and chemical hapten exposure. V was trimmed by 2 bases and J by 2 bases, leaving 9 bases between them. There are 14 residues in the CDR3. Germline loops: CDR1 LGHNA, CDR2 YNFKEQ. TCRdb analysed the RACE reads with MiXCR anew, one entry per CDR3 protein. Of more than 300,000 distinct CDR3 sequences listed, approximately 5% are singletons. Notes on the study in general: After DPC sensitization, TCRs above 1 in 1000 frequency showed no change. In comparison with controls, expanded TCRs gave rise to a significantly larger number of large CDR3 similarity clusters.

The chain joins TRBV4-2 to TRBJ1-1, with D uncertain. The sample consisted of whole blood, taken in connection with sensitization to the hapten diphenylcyclopropenone (DPC). The clonotype comes from a woman aged 50 to 60 with alopecia areata. Some clones in this sample may be carry-over from other donors' samples. This CDR3 is CASSQSVGNTEAFF. Here the CDR3 DNA reads TGTGCCAGCAGCCAAAGTGTCGGAAACACTGAAGCTTTCTTT.